The 21 T cell receptor beta chains given below trace back to one sample, sequenced in a study of regulatory T cells in long-lasting Graves disease. Construction of the TCR beta libraries employed iRepertoire HTBI primers in conjunction with Arm-PCR of CDR3 regions. From the multiplex PCR reads, TCRdb called clonotypes with MiXCR, one entry per CDR3 protein. The top ten hold approximately 17% of the sample, which has some 330,000 distinct CDR3 sequences, approximately 12% seen once. Sample time point: newly diagnosed GD, antithyroid drugs for less than 3 months. The TCR library was made from RNA that had been extracted from PBMCs in TRIzol. The data were also submitted as part of a second study, on T cells in Graves' hyperthyroidism and ophthalmopathy.

The sample here was peripheral blood mononuclear cells (PBMCs), taken at new diagnosis, from a patient treated with antithyroid drugs. The source of these receptors is a woman younger than 35 with Graves disease.

This clonotype occurred many times. The V gene is TRBV2, the J gene TRBJ1-2; tentative D call: TRBD1 (5 bases). This CDR3 has 15 residues. The germline V and J ends were trimmed by 8 bases and 4 bases, with 20 bases remaining between them. Per the germline V gene, CDR1 is SNHLY and CDR2 is FYNNEI. In DNA form, the CDR3 reads TGTGCCAGCTTTGGAGGCAGGGCCGAGGGCTATGGCTACACCTTC. It specifies CASFGGRAEGYGYTF.

The chain has TRBV27 and TRBJ1-5, with D unclear. From germline, CDR1 is MNHEY and CDR2 SMNVEV (reference sequence). With 3 bases removed from V and 4 bases from J, the gap between germline ends came to 10 bases. This CDR3 spans 14 amino acids. The CDR3 here is CASSFLGRNQPQHF. Written as DNA, the CDR3 is TGTGCCAGCAGTTTTTTAGGCAGGAATCAGCCCCAGCATTTT.

This clonotype has ten or more counts. The chain has TRBV6-1 and TRBJ1-2; possibly TRBD1 for D (6 bases). The ends were cut back, 6 bases at V and 6 bases at J, with 14 bases in the middle. CDR1 MNHNS and CDR2 SASEGT come from the germline V gene. The CDR3 totals 13 residues. CDR3 protein: CASRDGQLNGYTF. Written as DNA, the CDR3 is TGTGCCAGCAGAGACGGACAGCTTAATGGCTACACCTTC.

The V call is TRBV3-1, the J call TRBJ2-3, with 13 bases matching TRBD2. This CDR3 has 17 residues. Germline V CDR1 and CDR2: LGHDT, YNNKEL (reference sequence). The ends lost 2 bases at V and 6 bases at J; junction bases unmatched: 8. CDR3 nucleotide sequence: TGTGCCAGCAGCCAACGGACTAGCGGGGGATGGTGGGATACGCAGTATTTT. Its protein is CASSQRTSGGWWDTQYF.

Many counts were recorded for this clonotype. The chain combines TRBV7-3 with TRBJ2-6; 12 nucleotides agree with TRBD1. The CDR3 totals 18 residues. J lost 0 bases, V lost 2 bases, and 2 bases had no gene match. Germline assignment: CDR1 SGHTA and CDR2 FQGTGA. The CDR3 sequence is CASSLGTGGVSGANVLTF. CDR3 DNA: TGTGCCAGCAGCTTAGGGACAGGGGGCGTCTCTGGGGCCAACGTCCTGACTTTC. Full variable domain (rest looked up from reference TRBV7-3 and TRBJ2-6): GAGVSQTPSNKVTEKGKYVELRCDPISGHTALYWYRQSLGQGPEFLIYFQGTGAADDSGLPNDRFFAVRPEGSVSTLKIQRTERGDSAVYLCASSLGTGGVSGANVLTFGAGSRLTVL.

This chain links TRBV7-3 with TRBJ1-6; D is perhaps TRBD1 (5 bases). The CDR3 runs 14 residues. V was cut by 5 bases and J by 9 bases, with 14 bases left in between. In germline, CDR1 is SGHTA, CDR2 FQGTGA. In nucleotides, the CDR3 is TGTGCCAGCAGCCCAGGGTTACTAGGTTCACCCCTCCACTTT. Protein sequence: CASSPGLLGSPLHF.

Details on this clonotype: A read error may explain this, as a much larger clone is one base away. V gene TRBV30 combines with J gene TRBJ1-1, with D tentatively TRBD1 (5 bases). Germline loops: CDR1 GTSNPN, CDR2 SVGIG (reference sequence). The CDR3 spans 14 residues. V lost 0 bases and J lost 2, with 10 bases in between. CDR3 coding DNA: TGTGCCTGGAGTGTACGGGGGACTAACACTGAAGCTTTCTTT. It encodes CAWSVRGTNTEAFF.

This clonotype has just a few counts. The chain employs TRBV6-9 and TRBJ1-2, with D uncertain. The CDR3 has 14 amino acids. V shed 0 bases and J shed 3 bases, with 8 bases lying between them. The V gene's germline CDR1 is MNHGY and CDR2 SVAAGI. The CDR3 bases are TGTGCCAGCAGTTATTCACGGGCTGACTATGGCTACACCTTC. This codes for CASSYSRADYGYTF.

This clonotype appeared many times. The chain couples TRBV10-3 to TRBJ1-1; TRBD1 aligns across 7 bases. CDR1 is ENHRY and CDR2 is SYGVKD in the germline V gene. V shed 3 bases, J shed 6 bases, and the junction held 13 bases outside the gene matches. The CDR3 runs 16 residues. The CDR3 DNA reads as TGTGCCATCAGTGAATCGGTAAGGGGGCAGGGATCTGAAGCTTTCTTT. It is translated as CAISESVRGQGSEAFF.

This clonotype was seen repeatedly, ten times or more. The chain couples TRBV6-4 to TRBJ2-2; D ambiguous. Germline CDR1 is MRHNA and CDR2 is SNTAGT. This CDR3 region has 13 residues. V lost 0 bases, J lost 5 bases, and 4 bases lay in between. The CDR3 nucleotides are TGTGCCAGCAGTGACTCGGGAACCGGGGAGCTGTTTTTT. Amino acid sequence: CASSDSGTGELFF.

This clonotype has at least ten counts. The CDR3 is CSASFLRTNQPQHF. CDR3 sequence (DNA): TGCAGTGCTAGTTTTTTGCGAACCAATCAGCCCCAGCATTTT. The chain carries TRBV20-1 and TRBJ1-5; unclear D gene. Germline CDR1 and CDR2: DFQATT and SNEGSKA (reference sequence). Between the trimmed V and J ends, which lost 3 bases and 3 bases, there was a span of 12 bases. There are 14 residues in the CDR3.

This clonotype was recorded many times. The genes are TRBV27 and TRBJ2-7, with D uncertain. Germline V CDR1 and CDR2: MNHEY, SMNVEV (reference sequence). The CDR3 loop spans 12 amino acids. V lost 9 bases and J lost 3, with 12 bases in between. CDR3 loop: CASGPAVYEQYF. CDR3 bases: TGTGCCAGTGGACCAGCAGTCTACGAGCAGTACTTC.

This clonotype was picked up many times. The DNA for the CDR3 is TGCAGTGCTAGACTGGATGGGAAGGGGTCGGGCAATCAGCCCCAGCATTTT. Protein: CSARLDGKGSGNQPQHF. The rearrangement links TRBV20-1 to TRBJ1-5; a weak D match, TRBD1 (5 bases). The CDR3 is 17 amino acids. Germline V lookup: CDR1 DFQATT, CDR2 SNEGSKA (reference sequence). The V and J ends lost 2 bases and 2 bases respectively, with 19 bases between them.

Many counts were recorded for this clonotype. V usage is TRBV12-3 or TRBV12-4 and J usage is TRBJ2-1; 13 positions agree with TRBD2. The CDR3 is 16 amino acids. V trimming: 5 bases; J trimming: 4 bases; junction bases outside the gene matches: 5. DNA for the CDR3: TGTGCCAGCAGTCCTAGACTAGCGGGGGGTTACAATGAGCAGTTCTTC. This codes for CASSPRLAGGYNEQFF.

This clonotype was seen repeatedly, ten times or more. V gene TRBV12-3 or TRBV12-4 combines with J gene TRBJ1-5, with D unresolved. The length of the CDR3 is 14 residues. Trimming cost V 3 bases and J 0 bases, with 6 bases left between them. The CDR3 here is CASSFQVSNQPQHF. The CDR3, as DNA: TGTGCCAGCAGTTTTCAGGTTAGCAATCAGCCCCAGCATTTT.

J is TRBJ1-4 and V is TRBV7-2; tentative D call: TRBD1 (5 bases). Germline CDR1 and CDR2: SGHTA and FQGNSA. The CDR3 length is 13 residues. The V end was cut by 5 bases, the J end by 10 bases, with 14 bases between. The CDR3 coding sequence is TGTGCCAGCAGCCCATTGGGTGGGACAAAACTGTTTTTT. It specifies CASSPLGGTKLFF.

This clonotype was seen repeatedly, ten times or more. This chain links TRBV6-2 or TRBV6-3 with TRBJ1-2, with 8 bases fitting TRBD1. Germline V lookup: CDR1 MNHEY, CDR2 SVGEGT. The CDR3 extends over 14 amino acids. The junction had 5 bases not matched to a gene; V was cut back by 6 bases and J by 2 bases. The CDR3 loop is CASRPTGGNYGYTF. The CDR3 nucleotides are TGTGCCAGCAGACCTACAGGGGGAAACTATGGCTACACCTTC.

The CDR3 coding sequence is TGCAGTGCTAGAGTATCCAGGGGGGGCTCCGAGCAGTACTTC. Translated: CSARVSRGGSEQYF. The J gene is TRBJ2-7, the V gene TRBV20-1, with D perhaps TRBD1 or TRBD2 (7 bases each). CDR1 and CDR2 from the germline V gene are DFQATT and SNEGSKA (reference sequence). Trimming stripped 1 base from V and 6 bases from J, with 16 bases between. There are 14 residues in the CDR3.

At least ten counts were recorded for this clonotype. The V call is TRBV2, the J call TRBJ2-2; a possible D gene is TRBD1 (7 bases). Germline-derived CDR1 and CDR2 are SNHLY and FYNNEI. V was pared by 5 bases and J by 7 bases, with 17 bases between. The CDR3 has 15 amino acids. The CDR3 DNA sequence: TGTGCCAGCAGTTTGCCTACAGGGGAGGACGGGGAGCTGTTTTTT. Translation gives CASSLPTGEDGELFF.

Comment on this clonotype: With a much larger clone just one base away, this may be a read error. The chain links TRBV11-2 to TRBJ2-3, with D tentatively TRBD2 (6 bases). Trimming shortened V by 0 bases and J by 10 bases, and 14 bases separated the two germline ends. This CDR3 region has 14 residues. Germline V gives CDR1 SGHAT, CDR2 FQNNGV. The CDR3 DNA sequence: TGTGCCAGCAGCTTAGATGGCGGGAACGGTGCGCAGTATTTT. Protein product: CASSLDGGNGAQYF.

Concerning this clonotype: A single base separates this from a much larger clone, so it may be a read error. It is likely a read error, because the conserved phenylalanine at the end of the CDR3 is missing. The chain is built from TRBV19 and TRBJ2-1; no clear D gene. V was pared by 3 bases and J by 7 bases, with 10 bases between. There are 13 residues in the CDR3. Germline V CDR1 and CDR2: LNHDA, SQIVND (reference sequence). Written as DNA, the CDR3 is TGTGCCAGTAGTATGAACGAATTTAATGAGCAGTTCTCC. Protein product: CASSMNEFNEQFS.